One and the same sample provided the 11 T cell receptor beta chains below, sequenced in a study of blood T cell repertoires in COVID-19. Profiled with immunoSEQ multiplex PCR; TCRdb holds only in-frame clones, not every one. Here the sample spans about 130,000 clones, roughly 83% being singletons. Sequencing was performed on peripheral blood. These TCRs come from a woman older than 75 with acute or convalescent COVID-19.

This clone was detected only once. The gene calls are TRBV7-2 and TRBJ2-2; 7 bases align to TRBD2. Trimming cost V 3 bases and J 4 bases; bases outside gene matches: 2. CDR1 is SGHTA, CDR2 FQGNSA, per germline. This CDR3 comprises 14 residues. The CDR3 DNA sequence: TGTGCCAGCAGCTTCCTAGCGGTCACCGGGGAGCTGTTTTTT. This translates into CASSFLAVTGELFF.

In its sample, this clone was seen a few times. CDR3 in amino acids: CSLKTGGIETQYF. DNA of the CDR3: TGCAGCCTTAAGACAGGGGGCATTGAGACCCAGTACTTC. The rearrangement links TRBV29-1 to TRBJ2-5, with TRBD1 matching over 10 bases. The CDR3 contains 13 residues. Germline CDR1 reads SQVTM; CDR2 reads ANQGSEA. Trimming took 8 bases from V and 5 from J; bases not matched to a gene: 8.

This clone was seen only a few times. This chain uses TRBV7-2 with TRBJ2-7; 8 nucleotides align to TRBD1. The CDR3 spans 15 residues. Germline V gives CDR1 SGHTA, CDR2 FQGNSA. J lost 7 bases, V lost 1 base, and 9 bases had no gene match. CDR3 coding DNA: TGTGCCAGCAGCTTAGTAAACGGACAGGGTTTGGAGCAGTACTTC. It codes for CASSLVNGQGLEQYF.

The V and J genes are TRBV5-6 and TRBJ2-3; D is unresolved. The CDR3 contains 12 residues. Germline CDR1 SGHDT, CDR2 YYEEEE. Trimming removed 4 bases at V and 4 bases at J, with 7 bases between. CDR3: CASSTIADTQYF. The CDR3 DNA reads TGTGCCAGCAGCACGATAGCAGATACGCAGTATTTT.

This chain uses TRBV19 with TRBJ2-3, with 11 bases matching TRBD1. The germline CDR1 and CDR2 sequences are LNHDA and SQIVND (reference sequence). The CDR3 extends over 15 amino acids. The V and J ends lost 6 bases and 6 bases, in that order; junction bases with no gene match: 8. The chain's CDR3 is CASRLGQGAGDTQYF. The CDR3 DNA is TGTGCCAGTAGACTCGGACAGGGGGCTGGGGATACGCAGTATTTT.

The chain employs TRBV21-1 and TRBJ1-2; the D call TRBD1 from the table was never checked on the DNA. TRBV21-1 is assigned pseudogene status. This CDR3 has 19 residues. The CDR3 reads CASGPQDRSNKGVRGGYTF. DNA for the CDR3: TGTGCCAGCGGGCCTCAGGACAGGAGCAATAAGGGGGTACGCGGTGGCTACACCTTC.

This chain connects TRBV5-1 to TRBJ1-2; the D gene is possibly TRBD1 (6 bases). This CDR3 is 14 amino acids long. The germline CDR1 and CDR2 sequences are SGHRS and YFSETQ. V lost 3 bases, J lost 6 bases, and 15 bases lay in between. CDR3 sequence (DNA): TGCGCCAGCAGCTCGGGACACCAGGGAGATGGCTACACCTTC. It codes for CASSSGHQGDGYTF.

This chain joins TRBV2 and TRBJ1-2; 8 bases are shared with TRBD1. The trim removed 4 bases at V and 2 bases at J, leaving 6 bases unmatched. The CDR3 has 15 amino acids. Germline CDR1 and CDR2: SNHLY and FYNNEI. CDR3 in amino acids: CASSGTGRDNYGYTF. The CDR3 region has the DNA TGTGCCAGCAGTGGGACAGGGCGCGACAACTATGGCTACACCTTC.

This sequence joins TRBV4-3 and TRBJ2-7; D gene unclear. Trimming cost V 0 bases and J 2 bases, with 11 bases left between them. The CDR3 totals 15 residues. Germline V lookup: CDR1 LGHNA, CDR2 YSLEER. CDR3 amino acids: CASSQDRGGTYEQYF. The CDR3, as DNA: TGCGCCAGCAGCCAAGATCGAGGCGGTACCTACGAGCAGTACTTC.

This chain uses TRBV5-8 with TRBJ1-2, with D uncertain. Germline lookup yields CDR1 SGHTS and CDR2 YDEGEE. There are 12 residues in the CDR3. The V end lost 1 base, the J end lost 7 bases, and 8 bases lay between the germline ends. The chain's CDR3 is CASSLREVGYTF. The CDR3 nucleotides are TGTGCCAGCAGCTTGCGGGAAGTTGGCTACACCTTC.

The J gene is TRBJ1-1, the V gene TRBV2; TRBD1 agrees at 8 bases. The CDR3 runs 14 residues. In germline, CDR1 is SNHLY, CDR2 FYNNEI. The trim removed 6 bases at V and 1 base at J, leaving 4 bases unmatched. The CDR3 coding sequence is TGTGCCAGCAGCCGACAGGGGTCGAACACTGAAGCTTTCTTT. Amino acid sequence: CASSRQGSNTEAFF.